The rows below give T cell receptor beta chains drawn from one sample of a study of shared clonotypes between healthy human individuals. Repertoires were generated with immunoSEQ multiplex PCR, while TCRdb's copy carries only in-frame clones and drops some. The table shows around 980,000 clones, with roughly 74% occurring only once. The specimen sequenced was memory CD4+ T cells from PBMCs. The receptors were gathered from a young man in good health. Some clones in this sample may be carry-over from other donors' samples. Both conserved end residues are part of each CDR3. A D gene is named only where the DNA matches it firmly. Where a row states a size, it is once, few, many or the class of an expanded clone; other rows omit it.

TGTGCCAGTAGTAGTGCTAGCGGGGTCGCAGATACGCAGTATTTT	CASSSASGVADTQYF	.	TRBD2	15	TRBJ2-3	TRBV19
TGTGCCAGCAGTTTTATACTCTGGGACAGTGCAAACACTGAAGCTTTCTTT	CASSFILWDSANTEAFF	.	TRBD1	17	TRBJ1-1	TRBV28
TGCGCCAGCACAACAGGACAGGGGTGGCCTGAAGCTTTCTTT	CASTTGQGWPEAFF	.	TRBD1	14	TRBJ1-1	TRBV4-1
TGTGCCATGTCTGACAACCCGACCGGGACACCTTCCTACGAGCAGTACTTC	CAMSDNPTGTPSYEQYF	.	.	17	TRBJ2-7	TRBV19
TGCGCCAGCAGCCTGCCGGGCTTGGCTGCTGAAGCTTTCTTT	CASSLPGLAAEAFF	.	.	14	TRBJ1-1	TRBV5-1
TGCGGAGGGGGACAGGGGCATGAAAAACTGTTTTTT	CGGGQGHEKLFF	.	TRBD1	12	TRBJ1-4	TRBV29-1
TGTGCCAGCAGTGCACAGGGGAACTATGGCTACACCTTC	CASSAQGNYGYTF	.	TRBD1	13	TRBJ1-2	TRBV25-1
TGCGCCAGCAGCCAAGCAGACAGACCCTACGAGCAGTACTTC	CASSQADRPYEQYF	many	.	14	TRBJ2-7	TRBV4-1
TGTGCCAGCAGCTTAGTCGACAGGGGGGGCACCGGGGAGCTGTTTTTT	CASSLVDRGGTGELFF	.	TRBD1	16	TRBJ2-2	TRBV11-1
TGCGCCAGCACCCTTTATTCGAACACCGGGGAGCTGTTTTTT	CASTLYSNTGELFF	.	.	14	TRBJ2-2	TRBV4-3
TGCGCCAGCAGCACAGGGGTTGGGCAAGAGACCCAGTACTTC	CASSTGVGQETQYF	once	TRBD1	14	TRBJ2-5	TRBV5-1
TGTGCCAGCAGCTTGGTTACGGTGAACACTGAAGCTTTCTTT	CASSLVTVNTEAFF	.	.	14	TRBJ1-1	TRBV11-2
TGTGCCAGCAGTTTACAACTAGCGGGAAGGGGAGAGACCCAGTACTTC	CASSLQLAGRGETQYF	.	TRBD2	16	TRBJ2-5	TRBV28
TGTGCCAGCAGCGCACAAGCAGATACGCAGTATTTT	CASSAQADTQYF	.	.	12	TRBJ2-3	TRBV2
TGTGCCAGCTTGGCGGGCCTCCGAGCGTACGAGCAGTACTTC	CASLAGLRAYEQYF	.	.	14	TRBJ2-7	TRBV28
TGTGCCCATACAGGGGTCTCCTACAATGAGCAGTTCTTC	CAHTGVSYNEQFF	.	TRBD1	13	TRBJ2-1	TRBV30